These 8 T cell receptor beta chains originate from one sample sequenced in a study of cytomegalovirus exposure and HLA in healthy donors. 13 Jbeta primers and 60 Vbeta primers were used for the PCR. Repertoires were generated with immunoSEQ multiplex PCR, while TCRdb's copy carries only in-frame clones and drops some. The table lists 150,000 to 200,000 clones, around three quarters of them singletons. The sequenced sample consisted of PBMCs. These TCRs come from a woman in her twenties or thirties in good health and CMV-seropositive.

The chain uses TRBV27 and TRBJ2-1; TRBD1 agrees at 7 bases. J lost 0 bases, V lost 3 bases, and 8 bases had no gene match. From germline, CDR1 is MNHEY and CDR2 SMNVEV (reference sequence). The CDR3 totals 17 residues. The CDR3 nucleotides are TGTGCCAGCAGTTTGCAACATCAGGGGGTCTCCTACAATGAGCAGTTCTTC. As protein: CASSLQHQGVSYNEQFF.

V gene TRBV10-3 combines with J gene TRBJ1-6; TRBD1 matches at 7 bases. The CDR3 has 14 amino acids. Losses at the gene ends were 8 bases for V and 5 bases for J; bases not matched to a gene: 6. Germline V gene sequence: CDR1 ENHRY, CDR2 SYGVKD. This CDR3 is CAIESGTDNSPLHF. CDR3 nucleotide sequence: TGTGCCATCGAATCCGGGACAGATAATTCACCCCTCCACTTT.

The chain uses TRBV7-9 and TRBJ1-2; TRBD1 agrees at 9 bases. This CDR3 spans 15 amino acids. Trimming at V came to 5 bases and at J to 3 bases, leaving 7 bases not matched to a gene. Germline CDR1 reads SEHNR; CDR2 reads FQNEAQ (reference sequence). For the CDR3, the DNA is TGTGCCAGCAGCGGAGGGAGACAGGGGGACTATGGCTACACCTTC. Protein product: CASSGGRQGDYGYTF.

V gene TRBV19 combines with J gene TRBJ1-1; 7 bases line up with TRBD1. Germline CDR1 is LNHDA and CDR2 is SQIVND (reference sequence). V lost 5 bases, J lost 4 bases, and 10 bases stayed unmatched. CDR3 size: 15 residues. The CDR3 is CASSLNSGTATEAFF. The CDR3 DNA reads TGTGCCAGTAGTCTCAACTCAGGGACAGCCACTGAAGCTTTCTTT.

This chain links TRBV13 with TRBJ2-6; 10 nucleotides match TRBD1. With 4 bases clipped from V and 3 bases from J, the junction kept 12 bases outside the gene matches. Germline V gene lookup returns CDR1 PRHDT and CDR2 FYEKMQ (reference sequence). The length of the CDR3 is 19 residues. CDR3 bases: TGTGCCAGCAGCTCCTTCGGGGGACAGGGGAATCGTGGGGCCAACGTCCTGACTTTC. Encoded protein: CASSSFGGQGNRGANVLTF.

The sample holds a few counts of this clone. The rearrangement joins TRBV4-1 to TRBJ1-3; D is undetermined. The CDR3 is made up of 15 amino acids. V was pared by 0 bases and J by 1 base, with 7 bases between. The germline V gene has CDR1 MGHRA and CDR2 YSYEKL. This CDR3 reads CASSQDSSSGNTIYF. In nucleotides, the CDR3 is TGCGCCAGCAGCCAAGATTCGAGTTCTGGAAACACCATATATTTT.

The rearrangement links TRBV14 to TRBJ1-6; 8 bases are shared with TRBD1. The CDR3 sequence is 20 residues long. Looked up from germline, CDR1 is SGHDN and CDR2 is FVKESK. V was pared by 2 bases and J by 0 bases, with 12 bases of the junction left unmatched. The CDR3 is CASSQPDRGSPSSYNSPLHF. As DNA, the CDR3 is TGTGCCAGCAGCCAACCAGACAGGGGCTCACCCAGCTCCTATAATTCACCCCTCCACTTT.

CDR3 in DNA: TGTGCCAGCATGACCCGAACGGGAATCGGGGAGCTGTTTTTT. Translating gives CASMTRTGIGELFF. The chain uses TRBV5-6 and TRBJ2-2; possibly TRBD2 for D (5 bases). The CDR3 covers 14 residues. The germline CDR1 and CDR2 sequences are SGHDT and YYEEEE. The germline V and J ends were trimmed by 6 bases and 7 bases, with 16 bases remaining between them.